The next 25 T cell receptor beta chains were all read from a single sample in a study of T cells in localized non-small cell lung cancer. This table comes from immunoSEQ multiplex PCR, and its TCRdb copy is limited to in-frame clones, with some not included. The sample consists of tens of thousands of clones, around 93% of them appearing once. This specimen consisted of peripheral blood, obtained before any cancer treatment. The receptors come from a female donor aged 60 or older with stage I lung adenocarcinoma.

A word on this clone: An end of the junction differs from the germline gene, which may be a read error. The chain is built from TRBV7-7 and TRBJ2-5; TRBD2 matches at 10 bases. CDR3 length: 15 residues. Germline values: CDR1 SSHAT, CDR2 FNYEAQ (reference sequence). This CDR3 reads CASSLGAGGQETQYF. The CDR3 coding sequence is TGTGCTAGCAGCTTAGGAGCGGGGGGGCAAGAGACCCAGTACTTC.

The J gene is TRBJ2-3, the V gene TRBV4-1; TRBD1 agrees at 7 bases. Trimming took 4 bases from V and 2 from J; bases not matched to a gene: 12. The germline CDR1 and CDR2 sequences are MGHRA and YSYEKL. The CDR3 has 17 residues. CDR3 sequence: CASSPGQGQSFTDTQYF. CDR3 DNA sequence: TGCGCCAGCAGCCCAGGGCAGGGACAGAGTTTCACAGATACGCAGTATTTT.

The rearrangement joins TRBV28 to TRBJ2-7, with 12 bases identical to TRBD1. CDR1 is MDHEN, CDR2 SYDVKM, per germline. V shed 3 bases and J 9 bases; nucleotides not matched to a gene: 6. The CDR3 is made up of 14 amino acids. CDR3 in amino acids: CASSFRDRGLGQYF. The CDR3 coding sequence is TGTGCCAGCAGTTTCCGGGACAGGGGGCTTGGGCAGTACTTC.

The chain links TRBV15 to TRBJ2-1, with 7 bases aligning to TRBD2. The CDR3 length is 15 residues. The V and J ends lost 0 bases and 11 bases, in that order; junction bases with no gene match: 10. Germline V lookup: CDR1 LNHNV, CDR2 YYDKDF (reference sequence). The CDR3, as DNA: TGTGCCACCAGCAGAGATCGAGGGAGGGGAGGAAAGCAGTTCTTC. This translates into CATSRDRGRGGKQFF.

The genes are TRBV14 and TRBJ2-2; 8 bases match TRBD2. Germline V gene sequence: CDR1 SGHDN, CDR2 FVKESK. V lost 4 bases to trimming and J lost 5 bases; unmatched junction nucleotides: 9. There are 16 residues in the CDR3. CDR3 in amino acids: CASSRRTSSGTGELFF. In DNA, the CDR3 is TGTGCCAGCAGCCGGAGGACTAGCTCGGGTACCGGGGAGCTGTTTTTT. Full variable domain (outside the CDR3, taken from reference TRBV14 and TRBJ2-2): EAGVTQFPSHSVIEKGQTVTLRCDPISGHDNLYWYRRVMGKEIKFLLHFVKESKQDESGMPNNRFLAERTGGTYSTLKVQPAELEDSGVYFCASSRRTSSGTGELFFGEGSRLTVL.

V and J are TRBV28 and TRBJ1-3; the D gene is possibly TRBD1 (5 bases). This CDR3 region has 16 residues. V was shortened by 4 bases and J by 0 bases, with 13 bases between the two germline ends. Germline assignment: CDR1 MDHEN and CDR2 SYDVKM. In nucleotides, the CDR3 is TGTGCCAGCAGTTACCCCTTGGGGGGCTCTGGAAACACCATATATTTT. Residues: CASSYPLGGSGNTIYF.

This clone was seen a single time. V usage is TRBV28 and J usage is TRBJ2-3, with D perhaps matching TRBD2 (5 bases). The germline V gene has CDR1 MDHEN and CDR2 SYDVKM. The CDR3 is 14 amino acids. V was cut by 2 bases and J by 3 bases, with 9 bases left in between. The DNA for the CDR3 is TGTGCCAGCAGTTTAATGGCGGGTACAGATACGCAGTATTTT. Amino acid sequence: CASSLMAGTDTQYF.

The gene calls are TRBV5-1 and TRBJ2-7; 9 bases map to TRBD1. From germline, CDR1 is SGHRS and CDR2 YFSETQ. The CDR3 sequence is 14 residues long. V was clipped by 7 bases and J by 5 bases; unmatched bases: 10. The CDR3 is CASSPGQGFDEQYF. The CDR3 DNA follows: TGCGCCAGCTCCCCGGGACAGGGTTTTGACGAGCAGTACTTC.

V is TRBV30 and J is TRBJ1-3; D is ambiguous. CDR3 length: 13 residues. Trimming cost V 3 bases and J 0 bases, with 6 bases left between them. In germline, CDR1 is GTSNPN, CDR2 SVGIG (reference sequence). CDR3 protein: CAWRKNSGNTIYF. The CDR3, as DNA: TGTGCCTGGAGAAAGAACTCTGGAAACACCATATATTTT.

V usage is TRBV29-1 and J usage is TRBJ2-7; 9 nucleotides align to TRBD2. Germline V gives CDR1 SQVTM, CDR2 ANQGSEA. Trimming removed 6 bases from V and 7 bases from J; junction bases left unmatched: 10. This CDR3 spans 13 amino acids. DNA for the CDR3: TGCAGCGTAAGAGCGGGAGGTGTAGGGGAGCAGTACTTC. It translates to CSVRAGGVGEQYF.

The chain employs TRBV4-1 and TRBJ2-4; TRBD2 matches at 7 bases. Germline V gives CDR1 MGHRA, CDR2 YSYEKL. V was pared by 5 bases and J by 2 bases, with 12 bases of the junction left unmatched. CDR3 length equals 17 residues. The CDR3 region is CASSEFPRRGSKNIQYF. The CDR3 nucleotides are TGCGCCAGCAGCGAGTTCCCCAGGCGGGGGTCCAAAAACATTCAGTACTTC.

This sequence joins TRBV6-1 and TRBJ2-2; weak D call: TRBD1 (6 bases). Deletions cut 2 bases from V and 6 bases from J, with 16 bases between. Germline V gene lookup returns CDR1 MNHNS and CDR2 SASEGT. The CDR3 runs to 16 residues. The CDR3 DNA is TGTGCCAGCAGTGAAAGAGTAAGGGGGTCCCCCGGGGAGCTGTTTTTT. This codes for CASSERVRGSPGELFF.

The rearrangement joins TRBV6-6 to TRBJ1-2; 9 positions match TRBD1. CDR3 length equals 15 residues. V lost 4 bases and J lost 2; bases outside the gene matches: 5. Germline values: CDR1 MNHNY, CDR2 SVGAGI (reference sequence). The CDR3 protein is CASSWTDRGNYGYTF. CDR3 coding DNA: TGTGCCAGCAGTTGGACTGACAGGGGGAACTATGGCTACACCTTC.

The chain couples TRBV27 to TRBJ1-6; 9 bases match TRBD1. The CDR3 has 16 amino acids. The ends lost 6 bases at V and 6 bases at J; junction bases unmatched: 9. The germline V gene has CDR1 MNHEY and CDR2 SMNVEV (reference sequence). In DNA, the CDR3 is TGTGCCAGCAGCTCCCGTCAGACAGGGGGTAATTCACCCCTCCACTTT. This encodes CASSSRQTGGNSPLHF.

The chain employs TRBV5-4 and TRBJ2-3, with D possibly being TRBD2 (5 bases). Trimming took 4 bases from V and 0 from J, leaving 9 bases between them. Germline CDR1 reads SGHNT; CDR2 reads YYREEE (reference sequence). There are 14 residues in the CDR3. For the CDR3, the DNA is TGTGCCAGCAGCGGGTCGGGGAGCACAGATACGCAGTATTTT. Its protein product is CASSGSGSTDTQYF. Based on the CDR3 plus reference TRBV5-4 and TRBJ2-3, the full variable domain is ETGVTQSPTHLIKTRGQQVTLRCSSQSGHNTVSWYQQALGQGPQFIFQYYREEENGRGNFPPRFSGLQFPNYSSELNVNALELDDSALYLCASSGSGSTDTQYFGPGTRLTVL.

This chain uses TRBV7-9 with TRBJ1-2; maybe TRBD1 (6 bases). The CDR3 length is 12 residues. Trimming took 8 bases from V and 0 from J, leaving 7 bases between them. Per germline, CDR1 SEHNR and CDR2 FQNEAQ (reference sequence). As DNA, the CDR3 is TGTGCCAGCGGGGGCGCTAACTATGGCTACACCTTC. Protein product: CASGGANYGYTF.

This chain links TRBV18 with TRBJ2-1; 11 bases match TRBD2. The germline CDR1 and CDR2 sequences are KGHSH and LQKENI. The CDR3 is 15 residues long. The V and J ends lost 4 bases and 6 bases, in that order; junction bases with no gene match: 5. Here the CDR3 DNA reads TGTGCCAGCTCACTACTAGCGGGAGAAGGCAATGAGCAGTTCTTC. Translation gives CASSLLAGEGNEQFF.

This rearrangement joins TRBV6-5 to TRBJ2-1; D is perhaps TRBD1 (6 bases). Germline CDR1 and CDR2: MNHEY and SVGAGI. CDR3 length: 13 amino acids. V was pared by 6 bases and J by 5 bases, with 11 bases between. CDR3 nucleotide sequence: TGTGCCAGCAGGGAAACAGGGAACAATGAGCAGTTCTTC. Its translation is CASRETGNNEQFF.

The rearrangement joins TRBV7-3 to TRBJ1-2; 8 positions match TRBD1. Germline CDR1 reads SGHTA; CDR2 reads FQGTGA. The CDR3 covers 16 residues. V lost 0 bases, J lost 1 base, and 4 bases stayed unmatched. The CDR3 DNA reads TGTGCCAGCAGCTTAACGGCAGGACAGGGTAACTATGGCTACACCTTC. It is translated as CASSLTAGQGNYGYTF.

The chain carries TRBV5-1 and TRBJ2-7; 8 bases line up with TRBD1. CDR3 length: 15 residues. Germline V gene sequence: CDR1 SGHRS, CDR2 YFSETQ. J gave up 2 bases and V 1 base, and 5 bases lay outside the gene matches. DNA of the CDR3: TGCGCCAGCAGCTTGAACACAGGGGGGCCCTACGAGCAGTACTTC. Residues: CASSLNTGGPYEQYF.

CDR3 bases: TGTGCCAGTAGTATTATGAGGGTTGAGCCCCAGCATTTT. Residues: CASSIMRVEPQHF. The J gene is TRBJ1-5, the V gene TRBV19, with D unresolved. Germline V lookup: CDR1 LNHDA, CDR2 SQIVND (reference sequence). This CDR3 comprises 13 residues. V was shortened by 3 bases and J by 8 bases, with 11 bases between the two germline ends.

The chain uses TRBV7-8 and TRBJ2-5; D unclear. The CDR3 loop spans 12 amino acids. V shed 1 base and J shed 4 bases, with 4 bases lying between them. CDR1 SGHVS and CDR2 FQNEAQ come from the germline V gene. The CDR3 reads CASSLERETQYF. In DNA form, the CDR3 reads TGTGCCAGCAGCTTAGAACGAGAGACCCAGTACTTC.

V is TRBV18 and J is TRBJ2-1; 8 bases are shared with TRBD1. J gave up 5 bases and V 6 bases, and 3 bases lay outside the gene matches. Per germline, CDR1 KGHSH and CDR2 LQKENI. The CDR3 runs 13 residues. This chain's CDR3 is CASSKDRDNEQFF. The CDR3 bases are TGTGCCAGCTCTAAGGACAGGGACAATGAGCAGTTCTTC.

The chain couples TRBV28 to TRBJ2-3; no definite D call. The CDR3 sequence is 11 residues long. V lost 5 bases and J lost 1, with 1 base in between. Germline loops: CDR1 MDHEN, CDR2 SYDVKM. CDR3 sequence reads: CASSRTDTQYF. In nucleotides, the CDR3 is TGTGCCAGCAGTCGCACAGATACGCAGTATTTT.

The chain links TRBV23-1 to TRBJ1-2; the D gene is possibly TRBD1 (6 bases). TRBV23-1 is an open reading frame, and its role is uncertain. Trimming shortened V by 4 bases and J by 4 bases, and 19 bases separated the two germline ends. The CDR3 has 16 amino acids. The CDR3 DNA is TGCGCCAGCAGTCCCGGGGGCAGCATAAACGTCTATGGCTACACCTTC. This gives the protein CASSPGGSINVYGYTF.